The clone carrying this TCR beta chain was observed many times. Its matching antigen is unknown. These data originate in a study of regulatory T cells in long-lasting Graves disease. Study-level points and caveats: Results may be inaccurate due to the small sample size.

The CDR3 is 12 residues long. Germline V gene sequence: CDR1 MNHNS, CDR2 SASEGT. Trimming pared 6 bases from V and 2 bases from J, leaving 8 bases between. Sequencing libraries for TCR beta were prepared with iRepertoire HTBI primers and Arm-PCR of CDR3 regions. Authors' processing steps: In the combined samples, 62 TRBV and fewer than 15 TRBJ segments were identified. Via MiXCR, TCRdb re-called the multiplex PCR reads, giving one row per CDR3 protein. TCRdb's processing, not the authors', yielded these V and J calls. The sample yields 450,000 to 600,000 distinct CDR3 sequences, around 15% seen once. Time point here: newly diagnosed GD, antithyroid drugs for less than 3 months. Following extraction of RNA from PBMCs, that RNA was used to make the TCR library. The same data also went into a second study, on T cells in Graves' hyperthyroidism and ophthalmopathy. That work contributes: Hyperthyroidism of Graves' type that showed no ophthalmopathy progression within 18 months was stable.

Here the sequenced sample was peripheral blood mononuclear cells (PBMCs), taken at new diagnosis, from a patient treated with antithyroid drugs. The rearrangement uses TRBV6-1 and TRBJ2-7; no clear D gene. The TCR comes from a man aged 40-49 years with Graves disease. Here the CDR3 DNA reads TGTGCCAGCAGGGACGTTGCCTACGAGCAGTACTTC. The encoded protein is CASRDVAYEQYF.